This T cell receptor (beta chain) was identified in a study of blood T cells in healthy people across ages. Whole-study context: About one barcoded beta molecule per two T cells came from capture by template switching.

Germline-derived CDR1 and CDR2 are MRHNA and SNTAGT. Between the trimmed V and J ends, which lost 6 bases and 4 bases, there was a span of 13 bases. The length of the CDR3 is 14 residues. Through a sample-barcoded 5' primer and a J-beta primer mix, a second PCR was run for about 6 to 11 cycles. TCRdb independently ran MiXCR on the 5' RACE reads; one entry per CDR3 protein. The sample contains hundreds of thousands of distinct CDR3 sequences, roughly three fifths of which appear only once. Total RNA extracted from each sample amounted to at least 6 micrograms. The V and J genes are TRBV6-4 and TRBJ2-4; D assignment may be TRBD1 or TRBD2 (7 bases each). Specimen: blood. The receptor comes from a man in his fifties or sixties in good health. Here the CDR3 DNA reads TGTGCCAGCAGGAGCGGGACAGAGAAAAACATTCAGTACTTC. This encodes CASRSGTEKNIQYF.